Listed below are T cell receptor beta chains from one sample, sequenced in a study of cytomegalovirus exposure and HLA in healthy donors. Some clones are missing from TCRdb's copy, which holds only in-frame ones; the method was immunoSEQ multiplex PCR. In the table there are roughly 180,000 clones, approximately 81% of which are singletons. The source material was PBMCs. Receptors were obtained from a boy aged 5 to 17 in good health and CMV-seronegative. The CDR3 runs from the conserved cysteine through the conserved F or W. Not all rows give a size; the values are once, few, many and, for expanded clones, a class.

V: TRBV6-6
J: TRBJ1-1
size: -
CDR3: CASSSNIMNTEAFF

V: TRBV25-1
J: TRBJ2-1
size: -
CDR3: CASSLLPGTGSSGEQFF

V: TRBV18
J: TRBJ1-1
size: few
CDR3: CASSPNRVAEAFF

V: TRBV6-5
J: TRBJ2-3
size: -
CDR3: CASSRASGGTDTQYF

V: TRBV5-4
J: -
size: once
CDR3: CASSITSDEQYF

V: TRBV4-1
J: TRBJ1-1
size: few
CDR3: CASSEGLNTEAFF

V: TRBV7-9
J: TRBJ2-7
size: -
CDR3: CASSLGDTGYHEQYF

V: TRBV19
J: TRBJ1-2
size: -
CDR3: CASSAWAPANYGYTF

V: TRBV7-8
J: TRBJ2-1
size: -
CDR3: CASRRSGSTYNEQFF

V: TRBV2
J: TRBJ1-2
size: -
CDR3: CASTQPQLWYGYTF

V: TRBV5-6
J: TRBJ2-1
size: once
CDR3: CASSLGLAGANEQFF

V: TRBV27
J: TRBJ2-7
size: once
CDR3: CASTWTGDYEQYF

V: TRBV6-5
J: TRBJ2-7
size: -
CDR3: CASSYTTSGGGYEQYF

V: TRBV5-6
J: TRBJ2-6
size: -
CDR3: CASSKIGQGAGANVLTF

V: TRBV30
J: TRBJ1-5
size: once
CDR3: CAWSSPAPGGGPNQPQHF

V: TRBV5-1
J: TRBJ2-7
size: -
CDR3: CASSLYQGMEYEQYF

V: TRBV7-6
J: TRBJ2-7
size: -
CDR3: CASSFRRDEQYF

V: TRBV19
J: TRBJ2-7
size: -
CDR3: CASSRGGLSYEQYF

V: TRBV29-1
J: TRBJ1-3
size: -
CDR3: CSVEGAGGGNTIYF

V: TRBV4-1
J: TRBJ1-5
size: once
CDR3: CASSQENSEGDQPQHF

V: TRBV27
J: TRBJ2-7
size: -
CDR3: CASSPPLGNSYEQYF

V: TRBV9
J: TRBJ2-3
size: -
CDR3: CASSVATAGGADTQYF

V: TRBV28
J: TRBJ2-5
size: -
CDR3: CASSPPDRDQETQYF

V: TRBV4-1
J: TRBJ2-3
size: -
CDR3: CASSLPIAGEGDTQYF

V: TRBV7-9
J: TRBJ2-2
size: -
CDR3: CASSLARPGHINTGELFF

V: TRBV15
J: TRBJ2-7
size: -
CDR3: CATSRHSRASGSSYEQYF

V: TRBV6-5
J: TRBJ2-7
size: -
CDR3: CASTRGVGAEQYF

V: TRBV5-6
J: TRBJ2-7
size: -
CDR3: CASSLRGIYEQYF

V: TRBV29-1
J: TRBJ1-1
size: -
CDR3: CSVGTGGTEAFF

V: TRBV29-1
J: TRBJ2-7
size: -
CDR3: CSVGGRASYEQYF

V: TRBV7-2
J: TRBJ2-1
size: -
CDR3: CASSLKAGGPFEQFF

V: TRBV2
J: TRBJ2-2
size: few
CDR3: CASATSGGGGELFF

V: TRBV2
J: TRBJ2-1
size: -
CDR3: CASTRPSADNEQFF

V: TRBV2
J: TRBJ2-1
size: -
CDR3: CASSVNNEQFF

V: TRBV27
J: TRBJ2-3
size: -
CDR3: CASSLIWSGNFHDTQYF

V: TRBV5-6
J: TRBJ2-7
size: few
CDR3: CASSLVGQETYEQYF

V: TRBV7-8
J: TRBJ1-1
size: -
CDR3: CASSVHQIGSMNTEAFF

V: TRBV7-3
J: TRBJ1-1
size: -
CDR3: CASSTRGGTEAFF

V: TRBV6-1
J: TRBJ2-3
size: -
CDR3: CASRGADTQYF

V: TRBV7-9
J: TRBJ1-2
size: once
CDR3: CASSLAGTGGYARYGYTF

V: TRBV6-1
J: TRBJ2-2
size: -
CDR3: CASRNGATGELFF

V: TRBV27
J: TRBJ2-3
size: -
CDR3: CASSPQGADTQYF

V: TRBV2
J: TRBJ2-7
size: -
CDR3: CASSENSGAYEQYF

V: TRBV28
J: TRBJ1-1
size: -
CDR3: CASSITRQVLNTEAFF

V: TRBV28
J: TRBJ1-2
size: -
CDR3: CASSLGQRDGYTF

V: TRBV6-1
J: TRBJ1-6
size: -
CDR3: CASSEALGTADRSPLHF

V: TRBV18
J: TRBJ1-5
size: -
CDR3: CASSRTGGEPQHF

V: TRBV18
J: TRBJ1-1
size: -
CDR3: CASSPPQGMNTEAFF

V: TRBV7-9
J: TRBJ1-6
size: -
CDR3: CSSSLVRENSPLHF

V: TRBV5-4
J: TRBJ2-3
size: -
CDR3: CASSLSLAGGLADTQYF

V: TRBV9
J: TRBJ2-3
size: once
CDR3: CASSPQVGLSTDTQYF